Listed below are T cell receptor beta chains from one sample, sequenced in a study of blood T cell repertoires in COVID-19. Sequenced by immunoSEQ multiplex PCR; TCRdb stores in-frame clones only, minus some. The sample consists of about 180,000 clones, 86% of them appearing once. Source material: peripheral blood. The receptors here all came from a woman aged 25 to 39 with active or convalescent COVID-19. Both conserved end residues are part of each CDR3. A D gene is named only where the DNA matches it firmly. Clone size is stated in some rows and not others, as once, few, many or a class when expanded.

TRBJ2-1	TRBD2	.	TRBV27	CASSPLAGVRYNEQFF	TGTGCCAGCAGTCCTTTAGCGGGAGTAAGGTACAATGAGCAGTTCTTC
TRBJ1-5	.	.	TRBV18	CASSGTSSNQPQHF	TGTGCCAGCTCCGGGACAAGCAGCAATCAGCCCCAGCATTTT
TRBJ2-7	.	.	TRBV6-6	CASSYSNGGGEQYF	TGTGCCAGCAGTTACTCCAACGGGGGAGGTGAGCAGTACTTC
TRBJ1-1	.	.	TRBV5-4	CASSFRQLNTEAFF	TGTGCCAGCAGCTTCAGACAGCTGAACACTGAAGCTTTCTTT
TRBJ1-2	.	.	TRBV7-9	CASSLGPRGHVNYGYTF	TGTGCCAGCAGCTTAGGTCCGAGAGGACATGTAAACTATGGCTACACCTTC
TRBJ1-3	TRBD1	.	TRBV7-9	CASSYSGTGGGNTIYF	TGTGCCAGCAGCTACAGCGGGACAGGGGGCGGAAACACCATATATTTT
TRBJ1-3	.	.	TRBV21-1	CAIQPQGTSGNTIYF	TGTGCCATCCAACCACAGGGCACCTCTGGAAACACCATATATTTT
TRBJ2-2	TRBD1	.	TRBV6-5	CASRADRGQTGELFF	TGTGCCAGCAGGGCTGACAGGGGGCAAACCGGGGAGCTGTTTTTT
TRBJ1-2	.	.	TRBV19	CASSPSGGWSYGYTF	TGTGCCAGTAGTCCCTCGGGGGGCTGGAGCTATGGCTACACCTTC
TRBJ1-2	.	few	TRBV27	CASSLRRGNYGYTF	TGTGCCAGCAGTTTAAGGAGGGGCAACTATGGCTACACCTTC
TRBJ1-3	.	few	TRBV7-9	CASSRGGSGNTIYF	TGTGCCAGCAGTCGGGGGGGATCTGGAAACACCATATATTTT
TRBJ2-5	.	once	TRBV27	CASSLGSSKTQYF	TGTGCCAGCAGTTTAGGCAGTTCGAAGACCCAGTACTTC
TRBJ1-1	.	.	TRBV19	CASSPDLGRPLNTEAFF	TGTGCCAGTAGTCCCGATTTGGGGCGACCCTTGAACACTGAAGCTTTCTTT
TRBJ2-1	.	.	TRBV7-9	CASSPVASREQFF	TGTGCCAGCAGCCCCGTAGCGTCCAGGGAGCAGTTCTTC
TRBJ1-1	.	.	TRBV21-1	CASSKSSRDRDLEAFF	TGTGCCAGCAGCAAATCCTCCCGGGACAGGGACCTTGAAGCTTTCTTT
TRBJ2-5	.	.	TRBV9	CASSVGRTDTYQETQYF	TGTGCCAGCAGCGTAGGGCGGACAGATACGTACCAAGAGACCCAGTACTTC
TRBJ1-5	.	.	TRBV5-8	CASSLADGANQPQHF	TGTGCCAGCAGCTTGGCTGATGGGGCGAATCAGCCCCAGCATTTT
TRBJ1-3	TRBD1	.	TRBV6-6	CASSYDRVTGNTIYF	TGTGCCAGCAGTTATGACAGGGTAACTGGAAACACCATATATTTT
TRBJ2-1	TRBD2	.	TRBV10-1	CASSDHLLRGGYNEQFF	TGCGCCAGCAGTGACCACCTTCTTCGGGGGGGTTACAATGAGCAGTTCTTC
TRBJ1-2	TRBD1	.	TRBV3-1/TRBV3-2	CASSQYGQGVSYGYTF	TGTGCCAGCAGCCAATACGGACAGGGGGTTAGCTATGGCTACACCTTC
TRBJ2-3	.	.	TRBV28	CASSYTWGKDTQYF	TGTGCCAGCAGTTACACCTGGGGCAAAGATACGCAGTATTTT
TRBJ2-7	TRBD2	.	TRBV27	CASSLMGLAGYYEQYF	TGTGCCAGCAGTTTAATGGGACTAGCGGGCTACTACGAGCAGTACTTC
TRBJ1-6	TRBD1	.	TRBV12-3/TRBV12-4	CASSFRGVSPLHF	TGTGCCAGCAGTTTCAGGGGGGTATCGCCCCTCCACTTT
TRBJ2-2	.	.	TRBV5-1	CASSSEGRGTGELFF	TGCGCCAGCAGCTCCGAGGGAAGAGGCACCGGGGAGCTGTTTTTT
TRBJ2-7	.	.	TRBV11-2	CASSLGASEQYF	TGTGCCAGCAGCTTAGGTGCTAGCGAGCAGTACTTC
TRBJ1-4	TRBD1	.	TRBV5-6	CASSLATGTGVGKLFF	TGTGCCAGCAGCTTGGCCACCGGGACAGGGGTCGGAAAACTGTTTTTT
TRBJ2-1	TRBD1	.	TRBV5-6	CASSLLRRQGWNEQFF	TGTGCCAGCAGCTTGCTTAGGCGACAGGGTTGGAATGAGCAGTTCTTC
TRBJ1-1	TRBD1	.	TRBV28	CASSLARDSLNTEAFF	TGTGCCAGCAGTTTAGCCCGGGACAGCTTGAACACTGAAGCTTTCTTT
TRBJ1-4	.	.	TRBV2	CASSTQERAEKLFF	TGTGCCAGCAGCACCCAGGAGAGGGCTGAAAAACTGTTTTTT
TRBJ1-4	.	.	TRBV5-4	CASSFRGGSVNEKLFF	TGTGCCAGCAGCTTCAGGGGTGGATCAGTTAATGAAAAACTGTTTTTT
TRBJ1-1	TRBD1	.	TRBV4-2	CASSLGTGGEAFF	TGTGCCAGCAGCCTCGGGACAGGGGGGGAAGCTTTCTTT
TRBJ1-1	.	.	TRBV27	CASSLSQWRGNTEAFF	TGTGCCAGCAGTTTATCCCAATGGAGGGGAAACACTGAAGCTTTCTTT
TRBJ1-5	.	.	TRBV6-2/TRBV6-3	CASSYSIGVEVDQPQHF	TGTGCCAGCAGTTACTCGATAGGGGTTGAGGTGGATCAGCCCCAGCATTTT
TRBJ1-2	.	few	TRBV4-2	CASSQGTAGGGYTF	TGTGCCAGCAGCCAGGGGACGGCGGGAGGTGGCTACACCTTC
TRBJ2-5	TRBD2	many	TRBV7-7	CASSLAVGTSGETQYF	TGTGCTAGCAGCTTAGCTGTTGGTACTAGCGGGGAGACCCAGTACTTC
TRBJ2-7	.	.	TRBV2	CASRSSGGFYEQYF	TGTGCCAGCAGGTCCTCGGGTGGCTTCTACGAGCAGTACTTC
TRBJ1-2	TRBD1	.	TRBV24-1	CATSFSRDRETNGYTF	TGTGCCACCAGTTTCTCCCGGGACAGGGAAACAAATGGCTACACCTTC
TRBJ2-1	TRBD2	.	TRBV5-1	CASSLRAGGLNEQFF	TGCGCCAGCAGCCTACGAGCGGGAGGCCTAAATGAGCAGTTCTTC
TRBJ1-6	.	.	TRBV3-1/TRBV3-2	CASSQIFREYNSPLHF	TGTGCCAGCAGCCAAATTTTCCGAGAGTATAATTCACCCCTCCACTTT
TRBJ2-2	TRBD1	few	TRBV19	CASKEPGQGYTGELFF	TGTGCCAGTAAGGAACCCGGACAGGGTTACACCGGGGAGCTGTTTTTT
TRBJ1-4	.	.	TRBV7-9	CASSIARGNEKLFF	TGTGCCAGCAGCATCGCCCGGGGTAATGAAAAACTGTTTTTT
TRBJ1-2	TRBD1	.	TRBV6-1	CASSSARTGDGYTF	TGTGCCAGCAGTTCAGCCCGAACAGGGGATGGCTACACCTTC